The 28 T cell receptor beta chains below come from one sample, sequenced in a study of PD-L1 blockade in urothelial cancer. Sample time point: pretreatment peripheral blood. The assay was immunoSEQ multiplex PCR, and TCRdb's table has in-frame clones only and misses some. The sample consists of about 85,000 clones, around 85% of them appearing once. Sequencing was performed on PBMCs, taken around atezolizumab (anti-PD-L1) treatment. The origin of the receptors is a man aged 60 to 69 with urothelial cancer.

V gene TRBV2 combines with J gene TRBJ2-6; 8 bases agree with TRBD1. The CDR3 has 17 amino acids. Losses at the gene ends were 4 bases for V and 0 bases for J; bases not matched to a gene: 5. From germline, CDR1 is SNHLY and CDR2 FYNNEI. Written as DNA, the CDR3 is TGTGCCAGCAGTGGCGCAGGGGGCAACTCTGGGGCCAACGTCCTGACTTTC. Amino acid sequence: CASSGAGGNSGANVLTF.

V gene TRBV6-1 combines with J gene TRBJ1-2, with a possible D match to TRBD1 (5 bases). V was trimmed by 1 base and J by 7 bases, leaving 16 bases between them. The CDR3 loop spans 15 amino acids. CDR1 is MNHNS and CDR2 is SASEGT in the germline V gene. CDR3 sequence reads: CASSEGVEGTGGYTF. The CDR3 DNA follows: TGTGCCAGCAGTGAAGGGGTCGAAGGGACTGGTGGCTACACCTTC.

The chain recombines TRBV5-5 with TRBJ2-3; 7 bases match TRBD2. The V segment lost 0 bases and the J segment 3 bases; nucleotides outside the gene matches: 1. This CDR3 is built from 14 residues. From germline, CDR1 is SGHKS and CDR2 YYEKEE (reference sequence). The CDR3 here is CASSLALATDTQYF. The DNA for the CDR3 is TGTGCCAGCAGCTTGGCACTAGCGACAGATACGCAGTATTTT.

This clone was counted between two and nine times. CDR3 residues: CASSGVVAGGTQYF. CDR3 in DNA: TGTGCCAGCAGCGGGGTGGTAGCGGGAGGGACCCAGTACTTC. The rearrangement joins TRBV5-6 to TRBJ2-5; 10 bases are a match to TRBD2. Germline V gives CDR1 SGHDT, CDR2 YYEEEE. The trim removed 4 bases at V and 7 bases at J, leaving 7 bases unmatched. This CDR3 has 14 residues.

The chain recombines TRBV7-9 with TRBJ1-3; 8 bases map to TRBD1. Losses at the gene ends were 5 bases for V and 14 bases for J; bases not matched to a gene: 8. The CDR3 totals 12 residues. Germline V CDR1 and CDR2: SEHNR, FQNEAQ (reference sequence). CDR3 sequence (DNA): TGTGCCAGCAGCGTACAACCGGGACAGGTATATTTT. This codes for CASSVQPGQVYF.

J is TRBJ2-7 and V is TRBV19, with D possibly TRBD2 on 6 matching bases. V was clipped by 3 bases and J by 4 bases, with 7 bases between them. The CDR3 totals 12 residues. In germline, CDR1 is LNHDA, CDR2 SQIVND (reference sequence). CDR3 sequence (DNA): TGTGCCAGTAGTATGGAGGGGTACGAGCAGTACTTC. Translated, it gives CASSMEGYEQYF.

V usage is TRBV6-4 and J usage is TRBJ1-1; TRBD1 is a possible D gene (6 bases). Germline CDR1 MRHNA, CDR2 SNTAGT. V was shortened by 4 bases and J by 5 bases, with 14 bases between the two germline ends. The CDR3 length is 14 residues. CDR3 amino acids: CASSVEQGSTEAFF. The CDR3, as DNA: TGTGCCAGCAGTGTCGAACAGGGATCTACTGAAGCTTTCTTT.

The gene calls are TRBV18 and TRBJ2-7; 12 nucleotides line up with TRBD2. CDR1 KGHSH and CDR2 LQKENI come from the germline V gene. This CDR3 has 16 residues. J was trimmed by 4 bases and V by 6 bases; bases with no gene match: 10. CDR3 amino acids: CASSLFRTSGNYEQYF. The DNA of the CDR3 is TGTGCCAGCTCTCTCTTTCGGACTAGCGGGAATTACGAGCAGTACTTC.

This clone was counted a single time. CDR3 sequence: CASSSRDSEAFF. DNA for the CDR3: TGTGCCAGCAGTTCCAGAGACAGTGAAGCTTTCTTT. This chain joins TRBV6-5 and TRBJ1-1; the D gene is possibly TRBD1 (5 bases). This CDR3 is built from 12 residues. Deletions cut 4 bases from V and 7 bases from J, with 10 bases between. Germline loops: CDR1 MNHEY, CDR2 SVGAGI.

CDR3 in DNA: TGTGCCAGCAGCCGGGACAGGCGGACGCAAGAGACCCAGTACTTC. As protein: CASSRDRRTQETQYF. This chain uses TRBV6-5 with TRBJ2-5, with 8 bases that match TRBD1. CDR3 length: 15 amino acids. Germline V lookup: CDR1 MNHEY, CDR2 SVGAGI. The V gene end was trimmed by 6 bases and the J gene end by 2 bases; junction bases not matched to a gene: 8.

The chain couples TRBV2 to TRBJ1-5; 8 nucleotides align to TRBD1. CDR1 and CDR2 from the germline V gene are SNHLY and FYNNEI. This CDR3 has 13 amino acids. V shed 3 bases, J shed 6 bases, and the junction held 1 base outside the gene matches. CDR3 DNA sequence: TGTGCCAGCAGTGAGCAGGGGGCTCAGCCCCAGCATTTT. This codes for CASSEQGAQPQHF. Full variable domain (rest looked up from reference TRBV2 and TRBJ1-5): EPEVTQTPSHQVTQMGQEVILRCVPISNHLYFYWYRQILGQKVEFLVSFYNNEISEKSEIFDDQFSVERPDGSNFTLKIRSTKLEDSAMYFCASSEQGAQPQHFGDGTRLSIL.

V is TRBV5-5 and J is TRBJ1-2, with 7 bases aligning to TRBD1. The CDR3 sequence is 15 residues long. V lost 4 bases and J lost 2; bases outside the gene matches: 8. The germline gives CDR1 SGHKS, CDR2 YYEKEE (reference sequence). CDR3 sequence: CASSLGVTGNYGYTF. CDR3 bases: TGTGCCAGCAGCCTGGGGGTGACAGGGAACTATGGCTACACCTTC.

CDR3 amino acids: CASSLVGRNNEQFF. The DNA for the CDR3 is TGCGCCAGCAGCTTGGTTGGGAGAAACAATGAGCAGTTCTTC. The V and J genes are TRBV5-1 and TRBJ2-1; D is possibly TRBD2 (5 bases). The CDR3 runs to 14 residues. V was pared by 0 bases and J by 5 bases, with 9 bases between. Per the germline V gene, CDR1 is SGHRS and CDR2 is YFSETQ.

The chain has TRBV9 and TRBJ1-1; D is undetermined. CDR1 SGDLS and CDR2 YYNGEE come from the germline V gene. V lost 3 bases, J lost 0 bases, and 12 bases lay in between. The CDR3 runs 15 residues. CDR3 residues: CASSAPTSMNTEAFF. CDR3 bases: TGTGCCAGCAGCGCCCCAACAAGTATGAACACTGAAGCTTTCTTT.

This chain links TRBV19 with TRBJ2-2; the D is unclear. Deletions cut 7 bases from V and 1 base from J, with 28 bases between. The V gene's germline CDR1 is LNHDA and CDR2 SQIVND (reference sequence). This CDR3 is built from 20 residues. The DNA for the CDR3 is TGTGCCAGTACTGGCTTACTAAGAGCGATGCTTTGGTTGAACACCGGGGAGCTGTTTTTT. The encoded protein is CASTGLLRAMLWLNTGELFF.

This chain joins TRBV6-5 and TRBJ1-3; D remains unclear. Deletions cut 0 bases from V and 4 bases from J, with 10 bases between. Germline-derived CDR1 and CDR2 are MNHEY and SVGAGI. This CDR3 is 15 amino acids long. The CDR3 region is CASSYSSGLGNTIYF. The CDR3 nucleotides are TGTGCCAGCAGTTACTCGTCAGGATTAGGAAACACCATATATTTT.

The chain carries TRBV7-9 and TRBJ1-4; D perhaps matches TRBD1 (5 bases). Trimming took 2 bases from V and 5 from J, leaving 15 bases between them. This CDR3 has 16 amino acids. CDR1 and CDR2 from the germline V gene are SEHNR and FQNEAQ (reference sequence). CDR3: CASSLNSGYSNEKLFF. CDR3 coding DNA: TGTGCCAGCAGCTTAAACTCAGGGTATTCGAATGAAAAACTGTTTTTT. The variable domain in full, with the rest retrieved from reference TRBV7-9 and TRBJ1-4, is DTGVSQNPRHKITKRGQNVTFRCDPISEHNRLYWYRQTLGQGPEFLTYFQNEAQLEKSRLLSDRFSAERPKGSFSTLEIQRTEQGDSAMYLCASSLNSGYSNEKLFFGSGTQLSVL.

V gene TRBV5-1 combines with J gene TRBJ1-5; D perhaps matches TRBD1 (6 bases). Germline CDR1 and CDR2: SGHRS and YFSETQ. Trimming stripped 0 bases from V and 7 bases from J, with 14 bases between. The CDR3 contains 15 residues. CDR3 amino acids: CASSLAGRGRQPQHF. Here the CDR3 DNA reads TGCGCCAGCAGCTTGGCCGGCAGGGGAAGACAGCCCCAGCATTTT. The full variable domain, in which reference TRBV5-1 and TRBJ1-5 provide the parts outside the CDR3, is KAGVTQTPRYLIKTRGQQVTLSCSPISGHRSVSWYQQTPGQGLQFLFEYFSETQRNKGNFPGRFSGRQFSNSRSEMNVSTLELGDSALYLCASSLAGRGRQPQHFGDGTRLSIL.

The chain links TRBV5-1 to TRBJ2-2, with D unresolved. Looked up from germline, CDR1 is SGHRS and CDR2 is YFSETQ. This CDR3 comprises 14 residues. Between the trimmed V and J ends, which lost 1 base and 6 bases, there was a span of 10 bases. CDR3 loop: CASSLSPPAGELFF. The CDR3 DNA reads as TGCGCCAGCAGCTTGTCCCCTCCCGCCGGGGAGCTGTTTTTT.

The rearrangement uses TRBV6-5 and TRBJ1-5; TRBD1 might be the D (6 bases). Germline values: CDR1 MNHEY, CDR2 SVGAGI. Trimming took 7 bases from V and 7 from J, leaving 14 bases between them. The length of the CDR3 is 13 residues. The CDR3 protein is CASTGQWQQPQHF. The CDR3 DNA follows: TGTGCCAGCACTGGACAGTGGCAACAGCCCCAGCATTTT.

The V call is TRBV6-5, the J call TRBJ1-1; 7 bases match TRBD1. Germline V gene lookup returns CDR1 MNHEY and CDR2 SVGAGI. J gave up 5 bases and V 7 bases, and 10 bases lay outside the gene matches. This CDR3 is 14 amino acids long. The CDR3 spells CASNTGAWGTEAFF. The DNA for the CDR3 is TGTGCCAGCAATACAGGGGCATGGGGGACTGAAGCTTTCTTT.

The CDR3 loop reads CASIKTRGGSDTQYF. DNA for the CDR3: TGTGCCAGCATCAAAACCCGGGGAGGGTCAGATACGCAGTATTTT. The chain has TRBV6-1 and TRBJ2-3; 7 bases agree with TRBD2. Unmatched junction bases numbered 11, after V lost 7 bases and J lost 4 bases. The CDR3 runs to 15 residues. CDR1 MNHNS and CDR2 SASEGT come from the germline V gene.

This clone was seen once. V and J are TRBV7-2 and TRBJ2-7; 7 positions agree with TRBD2. CDR3 size: 15 residues. With V trimmed by 5 bases and J by 1 base, 8 bases remained unmatched. In germline, CDR1 is SGHTA, CDR2 FQGNSA. The CDR3 sequence is CASSLTGGLSYEQYF. Written as DNA, the CDR3 is TGTGCCAGCAGCCTAACGGGAGGTCTATCCTACGAGCAGTACTTC.

The chain joins TRBV5-1 to TRBJ1-1; 7 bases match TRBD1. Germline-derived CDR1 and CDR2 are SGHRS and YFSETQ. With V trimmed by 5 bases and J by 1 base, 5 bases remained unmatched. The CDR3 extends over 14 amino acids. This CDR3 is CASSRTGSNTEAFF. The CDR3 DNA reads TGCGCCAGCAGTAGGACAGGATCGAACACTGAAGCTTTCTTT.

The J gene is TRBJ1-1, the V gene TRBV5-5; 7 positions match TRBD1. Germline V gene lookup returns CDR1 SGHKS and CDR2 YYEKEE (reference sequence). V was pared by 5 bases and J by 1 base, with 5 bases of the junction left unmatched. There are 14 residues in the CDR3. As DNA, the CDR3 is TGTGCCAGCAGTCGACAGGGAAAGAACACTGAAGCTTTCTTT. Translated, it gives CASSRQGKNTEAFF.

The chain combines TRBV28 with TRBJ2-7; 9 nucleotides line up with TRBD1. Germline CDR1 is MDHEN and CDR2 is SYDVKM. V was pared by 2 bases and J by 0 bases, with 2 bases of the junction left unmatched. The CDR3 totals 15 residues. The CDR3 reads CASSLGTGPSYEQYF. The CDR3 DNA follows: TGTGCCAGCAGTTTAGGGACAGGGCCCTCCTACGAGCAGTACTTC.

This clone has more than one count but fewer than ten. The gene calls are TRBV9 and TRBJ1-1; D unclear. V gave up 3 bases and J gave up 1 base, with 13 bases separating them. Germline assignment: CDR1 SGDLS and CDR2 YYNGEE. CDR3 length: 15 amino acids. The CDR3 DNA is TGTGCCAGCAGCGACCTCACTGTTCCGAACACTGAAGCTTTCTTT. It translates to CASSDLTVPNTEAFF.

The J gene is TRBJ2-7, the V gene TRBV11-3; maybe TRBD2 (7 bases). CDR3 size: 14 residues. V was pared by 0 bases and J by 6 bases, with 12 bases between. The V gene's germline CDR1 is SGHNT and CDR2 YENEEA. The CDR3 nucleotides read TGTGCCAGCAGCTTAGAGGCGGGGGCAGGCGAGCAGTACTTC. Amino acid sequence: CASSLEAGAGEQYF.